This T cell receptor (beta chain) was observed in a study of monozygotic twins with inflammatory bowel disease. Making each TCR library took approximately 3,700 ng of total RNA. Added by template switching were UMIs that each held a 6-nucleotide sample barcode. TCRdb re-called the 5' RACE reads, yielding one record per CDR3 amino acid sequence without DNA. This listing includes about 160,000 distinct CDR3 sequences. The CDR3 runs 15 residues. The chain has TRBV12-3 or TRBV12-4 and TRBJ2-4; the D call from TCRdb, TRBD1, cannot be confirmed without DNA. Material for sequencing was blood. The clonotype comes from a human donor with ulcerative colitis or Crohn's disease, or a healthy co-twin of an affected twin (not recorded which). The chain's CDR3 is CASSLHLTGSNIQYF.